Sequencing of this T cell receptor (beta chain) was carried out in a study of cytomegalovirus exposure and HLA in healthy donors. Overall study results and limits: A later analysis found TCR association rates differed by HLA locus, highest for DRB1 and lowest for HLA-C. A later analysis found most CMV-associated TCR beta chains apparently HLA-restricted. A later analysis reported that several of the most significant clusters appeared to be linked to common viral pathogens, among them Epstein-Barr virus.

On this clone: Its matching antigen is unknown.

A multiplex PCR was run with 60 Vbeta primers and 13 Jbeta primers. The data were produced by immunoSEQ multiplex PCR, yet TCRdb's version contains in-frame clones alone and is incomplete. Among 100,000 to 150,000 clones listed, roughly a tenth were seen once. The source of this sequence is a woman aged 18-35 years in good health and CMV-seropositive. The sample taken for sequencing was PBMCs.

The DNA of the CDR3 is TGTGCCAGCAGTGAAGTCCTAGCGGGATCGGATGAGCAGTTCTTC. Protein: CASSEVLAGSDEQFF. This chain joins TRBV6-1 and TRBJ2-1, with 9 bases aligning to TRBD2. This CDR3 is 15 amino acids long. V trimming: 1 base; J trimming: 8 bases; junction bases outside the gene matches: 6. From germline, CDR1 is MNHNS and CDR2 SASEGT.